This is a list of T cell receptor beta chains from one sample in a study of cytomegalovirus exposure and HLA in healthy donors. The data were produced by immunoSEQ multiplex PCR, yet TCRdb's version contains in-frame clones alone and is incomplete. The data show under 200,000 clones, roughly four fifths seen once. Sequencing was carried out using PBMCs. These receptors were taken from a man between 35 and 55 years old in good health and CMV-seronegative. CDR3s include the opening cysteine and the closing phenylalanine or tryptophan. The D gene is left open where the match is weak. Expanded clones get a size class; other rows say once, few or many, or leave the size out.

V: TRBV6-5; D: -; J: TRBJ1-1; size: once; DNA: TGTGCCAGCAGTACAGGGTTCACTGAAGCTTTCTTT; CDR3: CASSTGFTEAFF
V: TRBV7-9; D: TRBD1; J: TRBJ1-1; size: -; DNA: TGTGCCAGCAGCCTTCCGGGACAGGGAGGAACTGAAGCTTTCTTT; CDR3: CASSLPGQGGTEAFF
V: TRBV28; D: TRBD1; J: TRBJ2-7; size: -; DNA: TGTGCCAGCAGCGGACAGGCGAACCCTCTGGAGCAGTACTTC; CDR3: CASSGQANPLEQYF
V: TRBV11-1; D: -; J: TRBJ2-1; size: -; DNA: TGTGCCAGCTCCCAGGTCAATGAGCAGTTCTTC; CDR3: CASSQVNEQFF
V: TRBV5-1; D: TRBD1; J: TRBJ2-7; size: -; DNA: TGCGCCAGCAGCGCGGTCCCGGGACAGGGACTCGAGCAGTACTTC; CDR3: CASSAVPGQGLEQYF
V: TRBV5-1; D: -; J: TRBJ2-2; size: -; DNA: TGCGCCAGCAGCTTGGGGTTGCAGGGCAAGAACACCGGGGAGCTGTTTTTT; CDR3: CASSLGLQGKNTGELFF
V: TRBV15; D: TRBD1; J: TRBJ2-3; size: -; DNA: TGTGCCACCAGCAGGGGACAGCTCACAGATACGCAGTATTTT; CDR3: CATSRGQLTDTQYF
V: TRBV27; D: -; J: TRBJ1-1; size: -; DNA: TGTGCCAGCAGGCCTCCGGGACTCGGAAGCACTGAAGCTTTCTTT; CDR3: CASRPPGLGSTEAFF
V: TRBV28; D: -; J: TRBJ1-1; size: few; DNA: TGTGCCAGCAGTCTAGGGACACATAACACTGAAGCTTTCTTT; CDR3: CASSLGTHNTEAFF
V: TRBV7-9; D: -; J: TRBJ1-1; size: -; DNA: TGTGCCACACCGGGGGGGGAGAGGACTGAAGCTTTCTTT; CDR3: CATPGGERTEAFF
V: TRBV11-1; D: -; J: TRBJ2-1; size: once; DNA: TGTGCCAGCAGCGCGAGATCGGGACTTTACAATGAGCAGTTCTTC; CDR3: CASSARSGLYNEQFF
V: TRBV10-2; D: -; J: TRBJ2-7; size: -; DNA: TGCGCCAGCAGTGAATTCTACGAGCAGTACTTC; CDR3: CASSEFYEQYF
V: TRBV9; D: -; J: TRBJ1-6; size: -; DNA: TGTGCCAGCAGCGCAAAGGAGGATTCACCCCTCCACTTT; CDR3: CASSAKEDSPLHF
V: TRBV19; D: -; J: TRBJ2-1; size: once; DNA: TGTGCCAGTAGCCTTGATAGTTTGAGCTCCTACAATGAGCAGTTCTTC; CDR3: CASSLDSLSSYNEQFF
V: TRBV5-8; D: TRBD2; J: TRBJ2-7; size: -; DNA: TGTGCCAGCAGCGCAACTAGCGGGGGCGCAAAACAGTACTTC; CDR3: CASSATSGGAKQYF
V: TRBV13; D: -; J: TRBJ2-7; size: -; DNA: TGTGCCAGCAGCTCGGAGGGGTACGAGCAGTACTTC; CDR3: CASSSEGYEQYF
V: TRBV2; D: -; J: TRBJ2-5; size: -; DNA: TGTGCCAGCACTTCTTTTGGAGAAGAGACCCAGTACTTC; CDR3: CASTSFGEETQYF
V: TRBV6-1; D: TRBD1; J: TRBJ1-3; size: -; DNA: TGTGCCAGCAGTGAACGGGGACAGTCGGGTAGCTCTGGAAACACCATATATTTT; CDR3: CASSERGQSGSSGNTIYF
V: TRBV4-3; D: TRBD1; J: TRBJ1-3; size: few; DNA: TGCGCCAGCAGCCAATACAGGGGTGGGTTGACTGGAAACACCATATATTTT; CDR3: CASSQYRGGLTGNTIYF
V: TRBV27; D: TRBD2; J: TRBJ2-5; size: -; DNA: TGTGCCAGCAGTTTATTTTGGACTAGCGAAGAGACCCAGTACTTC; CDR3: CASSLFWTSEETQYF
V: TRBV10-3; D: TRBD1; J: TRBJ1-2; size: -; DNA: TGTGCCATCAGTGAAGGGACAGATGGCTACACCTTC; CDR3: CAISEGTDGYTF
V: TRBV1; D: -; J: TRBJ2-5; size: -; DNA: TGCACCAGCAGCCTCGGATCAGGATGGGAGACCCAGTACTTC; CDR3: CTSSLGSGWETQYF
V: TRBV6-6; D: TRBD2; J: TRBJ2-2; size: -; DNA: TGTGCCAGCCTAGCGGGGGGTCCCGGGGAGCTGTTTTTT; CDR3: CASLAGGPGELFF
V: TRBV27; D: -; J: TRBJ1-2; size: -; DNA: TGTGCCAGCAGTTTCAGCAGGGGAGCTAACTATGGCTACACCTTC; CDR3: CASSFSRGANYGYTF
V: TRBV10-3; D: -; J: TRBJ2-1; size: -; DNA: TGTGCCATCAGCCTTACGGGGGTCCCTCACAAATCGGGTCTTTACAATGAGCAGTTCTTC; CDR3: CAISLTGVPHKSGLYNEQFF
V: TRBV6-1; D: -; J: TRBJ1-1; size: -; DNA: TGTGCCAGCAGTGAAGGGTGGGCAGTTATGAACACTGAAGCTTTCTTT; CDR3: CASSEGWAVMNTEAFF
V: TRBV6-5; D: -; J: TRBJ1-1; size: -; DNA: TGTGCCAGCAGACACCTCCAGGGGACTGAAGCTTTCTTT; CDR3: CASRHLQGTEAFF
V: TRBV21-1; D: -; J: TRBJ2-5; size: -; DNA: TGTGCCAGCAGCAAAGGTGATGCGGGGGGCCCTAGGGCCCAGTACTTC; CDR3: CASSKGDAGGPRAQYF
V: TRBV6-5; D: -; J: TRBJ2-7; size: -; DNA: TGTGCCAGCGGAATCAGGGTCTACGAGCAGTACTTC; CDR3: CASGIRVYEQYF
V: TRBV10-1; D: TRBD1; J: TRBJ1-1; size: -; DNA: TGCGCCAGCACCAGGGGGACGAACACTGAAGCTTTCTTT; CDR3: CASTRGTNTEAFF
V: TRBV5-8; D: -; J: TRBJ1-3; size: -; DNA: TGTGCCAGCAGCTTGATGGGGCAGGGCTCTGGAAACACCATATATTTT; CDR3: CASSLMGQGSGNTIYF
V: TRBV5-1; D: -; J: TRBJ2-6; size: few; DNA: TGCGCCAGCAGCTTGGCCACGGGCTCTGGGGCCAACGTCCTGACTTTC; CDR3: CASSLATGSGANVLTF
V: TRBV29-1; D: -; J: TRBJ2-7; size: -; DNA: TGCAGCGTTGATAAATCGGGTCTTGGCTACGAGCAGTACTTC; CDR3: CSVDKSGLGYEQYF
V: TRBV2; D: TRBD2; J: TRBJ2-3; size: -; DNA: TGTGCCAGCAGTGAATGGGGACTAGCGGGGGGCACAGATACGCAGTATTTT; CDR3: CASSEWGLAGGTDTQYF
V: TRBV7-2; D: -; J: TRBJ1-5; size: -; DNA: TGTGCCAGCACCCTCAGGGTCTCGGAGAATCAGCCCCAGCATTTT; CDR3: CASTLRVSENQPQHF
V: TRBV5-1; D: TRBD1; J: TRBJ2-2; size: -; DNA: TGCGCCAGCGAAGGACAGGGGGCGCGTGGACGCGTCGGGGAGCTGTTTTTT; CDR3: CASEGQGARGRVGELFF
V: TRBV4-2; D: TRBD2; J: TRBJ2-1; size: -; DNA: TGTGCCAGCAGCCAAGGACTAGCGGGGGGGTACAATGAGCAGTTCTTC; CDR3: CASSQGLAGGYNEQFF
V: TRBV9; D: TRBD1; J: TRBJ2-7; size: once; DNA: TGTGCCAGCAGCGTCACAGGGGGCACCTACGAGCAGTACTTC; CDR3: CASSVTGGTYEQYF
V: TRBV5-6; D: -; J: TRBJ2-3; size: -; DNA: TGTGCCAGCAGCAATCGACGGGATACAGATACGCAGTATTTT; CDR3: CASSNRRDTDTQYF
V: TRBV19; D: TRBD1; J: TRBJ1-1; size: -; DNA: TGTGCCAGTAGATGGGGACAGGAGAACACTGAAGCTTTCTTT; CDR3: CASRWGQENTEAFF
V: TRBV30; D: TRBD2; J: TRBJ2-2; size: -; DNA: TGTGCCTGGAGTAAGGCAGGGAGGGACACCGGGGAGCTGTTTTTT; CDR3: CAWSKAGRDTGELFF
V: TRBV29-1; D: TRBD2; J: TRBJ2-1; size: -; DNA: TGCAGCGTTGATCGCGGGGGGGCCGGCGATGAGCAGTTCTTC; CDR3: CSVDRGGAGDEQFF
V: TRBV7-9; D: -; J: TRBJ2-7; size: -; DNA: TGTGCCAGCAGCTTAGTCTCGGCCCGAGAGGACTACGAGCAGTACTTC; CDR3: CASSLVSAREDYEQYF
V: TRBV2; D: -; J: TRBJ2-5; size: -; DNA: TGTGCCAGCAGAGGGCAGGGTATTGTCGCGCAGTACTTC; CDR3: CASRGQGIVAQYF
V: TRBV4-1; D: -; J: TRBJ1-1; size: -; DNA: TGCGCCACGGGAGGGGTGACTGAAGCTTTCTTT; CDR3: CATGGVTEAFF
V: TRBV20-1; D: -; J: TRBJ2-7; size: -; DNA: TGCAGTGCTTTACAGTTATACGAGCAGTACTTC; CDR3: CSALQLYEQYF
V: TRBV9; D: TRBD1; J: TRBJ1-6; size: -; DNA: TGTGCCAGCAGCGTATCGGGACAGGGAACTTCACCCCTCCACTTT; CDR3: CASSVSGQGTSPLHF
V: TRBV4-2; D: -; J: TRBJ1-5; size: -; DNA: TGTGCCAGCAGCCAAGAGCCGGGATCGGCTCAGCCCCAGCATTTT; CDR3: CASSQEPGSAQPQHF
V: TRBV5-5; D: -; J: TRBJ1-2; size: -; DNA: TGTGCCAGCAGCTTTGGACAGTCTAACTATGGCTACACCTTC; CDR3: CASSFGQSNYGYTF
V: TRBV4-3; D: -; J: TRBJ1-5; size: -; DNA: TGCGCCAGCAGCCAAGAGCGGGACCTCAATCAGCCCCAGCATTTT; CDR3: CASSQERDLNQPQHF
V: TRBV4-2; D: -; J: TRBJ1-2; size: -; DNA: TGTGCCAGCAGTCCGAACAGAAGCGGTCGTGGCTACACCTTC; CDR3: CASSPNRSGRGYTF
V: TRBV9; D: TRBD1; J: TRBJ2-5; size: -; DNA: TGTGCCAGCAGCTTGGGACAGTTGATACAAGAGACCCAGTACTTC; CDR3: CASSLGQLIQETQYF
V: TRBV6-5; D: TRBD1; J: TRBJ1-2; size: once; DNA: TGTGCCAGCAGTTCCGGACAGGCCCCCCCGGGCTACACCTTC; CDR3: CASSSGQAPPGYTF
V: TRBV29-1; D: -; J: TRBJ1-4; size: -; DNA: TGCAGCGTTTTCGGGGGACCGCTGAATGAAAAACTGTTTTTT; CDR3: CSVFGGPLNEKLFF
V: TRBV15; D: -; J: TRBJ2-3; size: -; DNA: TGTGCCACCAGCAGCGTGCGGGTTGCGTGGGAGACGAATACGCAGTATTTT; CDR3: CATSSVRVAWETNTQYF
V: TRBV5-1; D: TRBD1; J: TRBJ1-1; size: -; DNA: TGCGCCAGCAGCTTCGGACAGGGAAGTACTGAAGCTTTCTTT; CDR3: CASSFGQGSTEAFF
V: TRBV28; D: -; J: TRBJ2-5; size: -; DNA: TGTGCCAGCGGCCTCCGGGGTGGCGGGCCGACCAAAGAGACCCAGTACTTC; CDR3: CASGLRGGGPTKETQYF
V: TRBV19; D: TRBD2; J: TRBJ2-1; size: -; DNA: TGTGCCACCTCGCTCACTAGCGGGGGGGCTAGAGGGCAGTTCTTC; CDR3: CATSLTSGGARGQFF
V: TRBV9; D: -; J: TRBJ1-2; size: few; DNA: TGTGCCAGCAGCGTATATAGTAAGCTACACTATGGCTACACCTTC; CDR3: CASSVYSKLHYGYTF
V: TRBV18; D: TRBD1; J: TRBJ1-2; size: -; DNA: TGTGCCAGCTCACCTCAGGGGGGTGGCTACACCTTC; CDR3: CASSPQGGGYTF